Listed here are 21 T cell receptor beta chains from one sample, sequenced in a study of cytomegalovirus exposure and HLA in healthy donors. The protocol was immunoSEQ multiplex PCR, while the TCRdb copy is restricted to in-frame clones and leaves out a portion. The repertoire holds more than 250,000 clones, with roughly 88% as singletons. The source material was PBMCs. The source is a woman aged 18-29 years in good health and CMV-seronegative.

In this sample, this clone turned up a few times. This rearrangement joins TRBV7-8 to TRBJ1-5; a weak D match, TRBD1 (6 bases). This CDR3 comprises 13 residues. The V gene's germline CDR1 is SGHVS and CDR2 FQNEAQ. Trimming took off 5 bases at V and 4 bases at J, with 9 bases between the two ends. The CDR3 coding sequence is TGTGCCAGCAGCGGTACAGGGAATCAGCCCCAGCATTTT. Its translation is CASSGTGNQPQHF.

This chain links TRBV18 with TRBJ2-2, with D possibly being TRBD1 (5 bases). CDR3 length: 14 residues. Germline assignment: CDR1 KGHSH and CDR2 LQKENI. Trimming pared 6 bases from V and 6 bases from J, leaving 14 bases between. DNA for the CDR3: TGTGCCAGCTCGCCGAACCCAGGGCCCGGGGAGCTGTTTTTT. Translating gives CASSPNPGPGELFF.

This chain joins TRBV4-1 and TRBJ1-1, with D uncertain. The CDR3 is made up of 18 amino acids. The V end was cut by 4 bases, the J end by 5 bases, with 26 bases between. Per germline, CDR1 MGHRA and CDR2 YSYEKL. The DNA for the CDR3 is TGCGCCAGCAGCCGTCGAGGAGGGAGCGATCTGGGGAAGACTGAAGCTTTCTTT. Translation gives CASSRRGGSDLGKTEAFF.

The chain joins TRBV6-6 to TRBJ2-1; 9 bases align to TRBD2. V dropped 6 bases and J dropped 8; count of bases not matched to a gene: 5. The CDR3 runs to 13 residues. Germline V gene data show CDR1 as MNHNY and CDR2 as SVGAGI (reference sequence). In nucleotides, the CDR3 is TGTGCCAGCAGGCGGGAGGGCGGGCATGAGCAGTTCTTC. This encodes CASRREGGHEQFF.

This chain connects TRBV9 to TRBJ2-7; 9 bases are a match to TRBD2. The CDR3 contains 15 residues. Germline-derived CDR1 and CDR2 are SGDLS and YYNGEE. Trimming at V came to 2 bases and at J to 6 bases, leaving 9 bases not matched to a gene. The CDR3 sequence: CASSVGAGGPVEQYF. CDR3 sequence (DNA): TGTGCCAGCAGCGTGGGGGCGGGAGGGCCGGTCGAGCAGTACTTC.

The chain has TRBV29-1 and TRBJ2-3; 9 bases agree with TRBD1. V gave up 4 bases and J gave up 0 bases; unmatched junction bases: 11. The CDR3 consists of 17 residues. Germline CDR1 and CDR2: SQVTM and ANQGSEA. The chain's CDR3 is CSVGGTGSQPSTDTQYF. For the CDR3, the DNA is TGCAGCGTTGGGGGGACAGGGTCCCAACCTAGCACAGATACGCAGTATTTT.

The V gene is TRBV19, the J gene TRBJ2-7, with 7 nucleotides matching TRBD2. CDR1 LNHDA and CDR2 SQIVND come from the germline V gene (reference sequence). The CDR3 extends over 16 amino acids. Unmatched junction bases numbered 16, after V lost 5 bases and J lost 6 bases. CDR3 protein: CASSRVFVGGGREQYF. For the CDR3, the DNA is TGTGCCAGTAGTCGGGTCTTCGTGGGGGGAGGGCGCGAGCAGTACTTC.

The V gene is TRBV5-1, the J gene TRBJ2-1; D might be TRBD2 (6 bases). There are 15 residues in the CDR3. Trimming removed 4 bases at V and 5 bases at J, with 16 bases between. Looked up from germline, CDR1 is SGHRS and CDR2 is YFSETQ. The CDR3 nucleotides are TGCGCCAGCAGCCGCCCGGGGGAGACCCACAATGAGCAGTTCTTC. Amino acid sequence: CASSRPGETHNEQFF. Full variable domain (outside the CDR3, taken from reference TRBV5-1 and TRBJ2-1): KAGVTQTPRYLIKTRGQQVTLSCSPISGHRSVSWYQQTPGQGLQFLFEYFSETQRNKGNFPGRFSGRQFSNSRSEMNVSTLELGDSALYLCASSRPGETHNEQFFGPGTRLTVL.

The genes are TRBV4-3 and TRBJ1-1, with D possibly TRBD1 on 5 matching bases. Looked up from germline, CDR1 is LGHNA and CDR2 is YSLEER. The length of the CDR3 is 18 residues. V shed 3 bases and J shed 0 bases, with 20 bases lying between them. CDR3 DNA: TGCGCCAGCAGCCACTCGATCGGGGGAAGGTCAATGAACACTGAAGCTTTCTTT. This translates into CASSHSIGGRSMNTEAFF.

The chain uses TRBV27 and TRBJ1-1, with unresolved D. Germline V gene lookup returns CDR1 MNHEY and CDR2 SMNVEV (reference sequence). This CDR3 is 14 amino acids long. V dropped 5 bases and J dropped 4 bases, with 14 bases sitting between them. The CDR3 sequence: CASSPRVGSTEAFF. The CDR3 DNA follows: TGTGCCAGCAGTCCCCGAGTGGGGAGCACTGAAGCTTTCTTT.

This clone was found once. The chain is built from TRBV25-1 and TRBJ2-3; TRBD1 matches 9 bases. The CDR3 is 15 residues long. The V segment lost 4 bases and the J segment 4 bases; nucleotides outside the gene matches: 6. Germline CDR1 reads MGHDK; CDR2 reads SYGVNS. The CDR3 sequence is CASSAWTGVPDTQYF. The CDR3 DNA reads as TGTGCCAGCAGTGCCTGGACAGGGGTTCCAGATACGCAGTATTTT.

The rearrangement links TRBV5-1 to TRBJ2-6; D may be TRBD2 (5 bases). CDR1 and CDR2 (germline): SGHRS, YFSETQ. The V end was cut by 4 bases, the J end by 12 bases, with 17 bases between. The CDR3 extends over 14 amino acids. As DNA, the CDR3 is TGCGCCAGCAGCGGCGGACTGGAAAATAGCGTCCTGACTTTC. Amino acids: CASSGGLENSVLTF.

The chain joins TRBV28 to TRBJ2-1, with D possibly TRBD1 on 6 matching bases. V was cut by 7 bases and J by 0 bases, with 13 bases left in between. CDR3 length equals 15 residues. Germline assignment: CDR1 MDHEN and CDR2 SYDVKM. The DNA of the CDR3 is TGTGCCAGCAACTTGGGGGCGAGCTCCTACAATGAGCAGTTCTTC. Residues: CASNLGASSYNEQFF.

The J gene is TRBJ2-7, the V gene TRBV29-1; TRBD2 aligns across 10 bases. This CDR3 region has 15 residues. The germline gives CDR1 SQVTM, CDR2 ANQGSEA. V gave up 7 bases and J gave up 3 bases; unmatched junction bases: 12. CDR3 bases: TGCAGCGCCGTAGGAGCGGGAGGGCCTAACTACGAGCAGTACTTC. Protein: CSAVGAGGPNYEQYF.

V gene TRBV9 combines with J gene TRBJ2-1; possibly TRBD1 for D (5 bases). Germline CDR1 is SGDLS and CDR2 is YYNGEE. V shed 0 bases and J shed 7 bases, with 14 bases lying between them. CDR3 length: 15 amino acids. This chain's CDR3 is CASSVGTIRQNEQFF. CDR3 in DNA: TGTGCCAGCAGCGTAGGGACAATCCGGCAAAATGAGCAGTTCTTC.

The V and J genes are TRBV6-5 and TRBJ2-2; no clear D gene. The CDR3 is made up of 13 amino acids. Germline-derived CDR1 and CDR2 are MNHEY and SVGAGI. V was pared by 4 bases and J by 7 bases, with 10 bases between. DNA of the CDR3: TGTGCCAGCAGTTCGCACAGTGGCGGGGAGCTGTTTTTT. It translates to CASSSHSGGELFF.

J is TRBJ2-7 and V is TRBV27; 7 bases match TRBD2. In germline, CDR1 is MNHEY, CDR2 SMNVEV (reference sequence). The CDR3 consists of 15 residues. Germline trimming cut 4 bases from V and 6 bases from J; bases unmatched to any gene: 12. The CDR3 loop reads CASSSPTSWFGEQYF. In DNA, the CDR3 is TGTGCCAGCAGTTCACCGACTAGCTGGTTCGGCGAGCAGTACTTC.

In DNA form, the CDR3 reads TGCAGCGTTCAGGTCTCTGGGGCCAACGTCCTGACTTTC. Translated, it gives CSVQVSGANVLTF. The chain employs TRBV29-1 and TRBJ2-6; D is ambiguous. The CDR3 is made up of 13 amino acids. Germline V gene data show CDR1 as SQVTM and CDR2 as ANQGSEA. The ends were cut back, 5 bases at V and 0 bases at J, with 5 bases in the middle. Variable domain in full (rest from reference TRBV29-1 and TRBJ2-6): SAVISQKPSRDICQRGTSLTIQCQVDSQVTMMFWYRQQPGQSLTLIATANQGSEATYESGFVIDKFPISRPNLTFSTLTVSNMSPEDSSIYLCSVQVSGANVLTFGAGSRLTVL.

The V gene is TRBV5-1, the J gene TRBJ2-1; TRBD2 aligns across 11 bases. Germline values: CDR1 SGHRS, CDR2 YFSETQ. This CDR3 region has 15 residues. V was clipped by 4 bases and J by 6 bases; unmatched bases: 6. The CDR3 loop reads CASSTGGLAGNEQFF. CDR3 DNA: TGCGCCAGCAGCACGGGCGGACTAGCGGGCAATGAGCAGTTCTTC.

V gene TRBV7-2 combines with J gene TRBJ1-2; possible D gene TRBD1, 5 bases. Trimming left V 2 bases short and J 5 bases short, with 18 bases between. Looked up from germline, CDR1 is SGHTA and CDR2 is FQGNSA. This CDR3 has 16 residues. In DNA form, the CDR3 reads TGTGCCAGCAGCTTATTCAGGGCAGCGACATTTTATGGCTACACCTTC. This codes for CASSLFRAATFYGYTF.

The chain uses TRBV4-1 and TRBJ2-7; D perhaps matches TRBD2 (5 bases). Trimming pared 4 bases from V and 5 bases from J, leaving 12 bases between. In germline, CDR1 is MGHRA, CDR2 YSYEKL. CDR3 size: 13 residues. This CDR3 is CASSPSTIHEQYF. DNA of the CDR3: TGCGCCAGCAGCCCCTCGACTATCCACGAGCAGTACTTC.